This TCR beta chain is from a study of OX40 agonist ivuxolimab in advanced cancers. Study summary: Mean age about 60 years, range about 20 to 85; roughly 82% male.

Concerning this clone itself: Its antigen is unidentified.

CDR3 size: 16 residues. Germline V CDR1 and CDR2: MGHRA, YSYEKL. The V and J ends lost 9 bases and 5 bases respectively, with 25 bases between them. Clones were read by immunoSEQ multiplex PCR, and TCRdb kept only the in-frame ones, dropping some. The sample lists tens of thousands of clones; 85% to 90% were seen once. Whole-study findings and limits: Low clonal expansion, among the lowest seen, marked partial responders at 0.1-3.0 mg/kg.

The chain recombines TRBV4-1 with TRBJ2-5; either TRBD1 or TRBD2 may supply D (5 bases each). The material sequenced was CD4+ or CD8+ T cells sorted from blood, taken in a trial of the OX40 agonist ivuxolimab. This receptor was taken from an adult with an advanced solid tumor such as melanoma, head and neck, liver or kidney cancer. The CDR3 coding sequence is TGCGCCAGTAGGGACCGGGACCAATCCCCTCCTGAGACCCAGTACTTC. Translated: CASRDRDQSPPETQYF.